This T cell receptor beta chain appears in the sequencing data of a study of T cells in Graves' hyperthyroidism and ophthalmopathy. It was RNA transcripts that yielded the amplified TCR beta CDR3 regions. The TCR CDR3 was amplified in a first-round RT-PCR using the HTBI primer set. Each CDR3 protein is one row after TCRdb ran MiXCR on the multiplex PCR reads. The sample records hundreds of thousands of distinct CDR3 sequences, about a sixth being singletons. Graves' hyperthyroidism was deemed stable given no ophthalmopathy progression within 18 months. Recently diagnosed hyperthyroidism of less than 2 months' duration affected patients aged 18 to 65. PBMCs were collected from an approximately 9.4 ml volume of fresh peripheral blood. Germline CDR1 reads MDHEN; CDR2 reads SYDVKM. The CDR3 spans 14 residues. With V trimmed by 5 bases and J by 7 bases, 8 bases remained unmatched. Many counts were recorded for this clonotype. Its antigen is not known.

Study-wide points: In the blood, most expanded thyroid clonotypes above 0.001 appeared as well.

The sequencing input was blood. This clonotype was sampled from a woman in her 30s with Graves' hyperthyroidism. The genes are TRBV28 and TRBJ1-2; 9 bases are shared with TRBD1. The CDR3 DNA sequence: TGTGCCAGCAGTCCAATTCGACAGGGGGGTGGCTACACCTTC. This gives the protein CASSPIRQGGGYTF.